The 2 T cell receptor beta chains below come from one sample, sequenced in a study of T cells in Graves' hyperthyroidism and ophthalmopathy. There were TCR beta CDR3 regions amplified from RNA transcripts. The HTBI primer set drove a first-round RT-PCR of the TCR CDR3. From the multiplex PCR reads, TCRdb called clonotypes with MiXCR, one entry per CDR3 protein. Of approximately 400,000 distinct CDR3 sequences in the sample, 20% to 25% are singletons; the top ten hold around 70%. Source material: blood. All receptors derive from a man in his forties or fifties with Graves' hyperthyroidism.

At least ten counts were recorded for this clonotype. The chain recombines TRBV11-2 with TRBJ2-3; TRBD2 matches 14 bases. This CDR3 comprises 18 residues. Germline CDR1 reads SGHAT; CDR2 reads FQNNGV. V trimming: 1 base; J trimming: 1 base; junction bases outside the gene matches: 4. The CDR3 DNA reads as TGTGCCAGCAGCTTAGCCGGGACTAGCGGGAGACGCACAGATACGCAGTATTTT. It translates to CASSLAGTSGRRTDTQYF.

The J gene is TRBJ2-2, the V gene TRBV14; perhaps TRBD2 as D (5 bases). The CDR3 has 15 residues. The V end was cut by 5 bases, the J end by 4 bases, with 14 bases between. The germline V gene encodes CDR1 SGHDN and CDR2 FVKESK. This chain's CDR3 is CASSRNMGATGELFF. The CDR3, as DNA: TGTGCCAGCAGCAGAAATATGGGAGCCACCGGGGAGCTGTTTTTT.